The 10 T cell receptor beta chains below come from one sample, sequenced in a study of T-cell memory formation after mild COVID-19. TCRdb ran MiXCR on the 5' RACE reads and lists one entry per CDR3 protein. The sample has about half a million distinct CDR3 sequences, 18% seen once; the top ten hold 10% to 15%. The sequencing input was PBMCs or a T cell subset sorted from them (not recorded which). The receptor set was obtained from an adult woman who had mild COVID-19 (a few samples of this study predate the infection). Cell type and time point are not known.

This chain joins TRBV27 and TRBJ2-1, with a weak D call TRBD2 (8 bases). This CDR3 contains 15 residues. Trimming took 4 bases from V and 10 from J, leaving 20 bases between them. Germline V gives CDR1 MNHEY, CDR2 SMNVEV (reference sequence). The CDR3 DNA follows: TGTGCCAGCAGTTACCGGTACGGGAGGGGGCGGGAGCAGTTCTTC. Encoded protein: CASSYRYGRGREQFF.

The chain combines TRBV7-9 with TRBJ2-1, with D uncertain. The CDR3 is 17 amino acids. Germline V lookup: CDR1 SEHNR, CDR2 FQNEAQ (reference sequence). Trimming took 5 bases from V and 0 from J, leaving 17 bases between them. Here the CDR3 DNA reads TGTGCCAGCAGCCCGAAGACTCCGCAGAGCTCCTACAATGAGCAGTTCTTC. Its protein is CASSPKTPQSSYNEQFF.

This rearrangement joins TRBV2 to TRBJ2-1, with 10 bases fitting TRBD2. The J segment lost 9 bases and the V segment lost 4 bases, leaving 6 bases of the junction unmatched. CDR3 length: 14 residues. Germline assignment: CDR1 SNHLY and CDR2 FYNNEI. CDR3: CASSVSSGSGEQFF. The CDR3 DNA reads TGTGCCAGCAGTGTTTCTAGCGGGAGTGGTGAGCAGTTCTTC.

With regard to this clonotype: A single base separates this from a much larger clone, so it may be a read error. This chain links TRBV2 with TRBJ2-7; D gene unclear. In germline, CDR1 is SNHLY, CDR2 FYNNEI. This CDR3 is 12 amino acids long. The CDR3 protein is CASNERDGEQYF. For the CDR3, the DNA is TGTGCCAGCAATGAAAGGGATGGTGAGCAGTACTTC.

This chain joins TRBV11-2 and TRBJ2-1; a possible D gene is TRBD2 (6 bases). V lost 3 bases and J lost 2, with 11 bases in between. This CDR3 is 15 amino acids long. CDR1 and CDR2 (germline): SGHAT, FQNNGV. CDR3 bases: TGTGCCAGCAGCTTCGAACCGGGGGCCTACAATGAGCAGTTCTTC. Amino acids: CASSFEPGAYNEQFF.

CDR3 residues: CASSVGQVDNEQFF. The CDR3 DNA reads TGTGCCAGCAGTGTGGGACAGGTGGACAATGAGCAGTTCTTC. The chain is built from TRBV2 and TRBJ2-1; TRBD1 matches at 8 bases. Looked up from germline, CDR1 is SNHLY and CDR2 is FYNNEI. V trimming: 4 bases; J trimming: 5 bases; junction bases outside the gene matches: 4. The CDR3 loop spans 14 amino acids.

This clonotype was seen a handful of times. This sequence joins TRBV4-2 and TRBJ2-7; 7 positions match TRBD1. V shed 4 bases, J shed 3 bases, and the junction held 6 bases outside the gene matches. CDR3 length: 14 residues. Germline-derived CDR1 and CDR2 are LGHNA and YNFKEQ. This CDR3 is CASSLVGQLYEQYF. The CDR3, as DNA: TGTGCCAGCAGCCTTGTGGGACAGCTCTACGAGCAGTACTTC.

The J gene is TRBJ1-1, the V gene TRBV7-9; D gene ambiguous. Germline CDR1 reads SEHNR; CDR2 reads FQNEAQ (reference sequence). V gave up 3 bases and J gave up 3 bases, with 5 bases separating them. The CDR3 consists of 12 residues. CDR3 protein: CASSFSDTEAFF. Here the CDR3 DNA reads TGTGCCAGCAGCTTTTCGGACACTGAAGCTTTCTTT.

The chain has TRBV20-1 and TRBJ2-7; TRBD2 matches 8 bases. Germline CDR1 reads DFQATT; CDR2 reads SNEGSKA (reference sequence). CDR3 length: 16 residues. The junction had 7 bases not matched to a gene; V was cut back by 0 bases and J by 0 bases. In DNA, the CDR3 is TGCAGTGCTAGAGAGGCTAGCGGGCTCCCCTCCTACGAGCAGTACTTC. Translating gives CSAREASGLPSYEQYF.

This clonotype showed up just a few times. J is TRBJ1-2 and V is TRBV11-2; D may be TRBD1 (5 bases). The germline gives CDR1 SGHAT, CDR2 FQNNGV. This CDR3 comprises 15 residues. Trimming left V 1 base short and J 4 bases short, with 13 bases between. Here the CDR3 reads CASSLGASGTYGYTF. In nucleotides, the CDR3 is TGTGCCAGCAGCTTAGGAGCATCCGGGACCTATGGCTACACCTTC.